The rows below give T cell receptor beta chains drawn from one sample of a study of OX40 agonist ivuxolimab in advanced cancers. Generated by immunoSEQ multiplex PCR, the TCRdb table keeps only in-frame clones and is missing some. The sample has 70,000 to 80,000 clones; just over 90% are singletons. Sample: CD4+ or CD8+ T cells sorted from blood, taken in a trial of the OX40 agonist ivuxolimab. These receptors were taken from an adult with an advanced solid tumor such as melanoma, head and neck, liver or kidney cancer. Each CDR3 is given with its conserved first and last residue. D genes are given only for firm matches. Size values are once, few and many counts, or a class for expanded clones, and some rows have none.

j_call	d_call	v_call	clone_size	cdr3_aa	cdr3_nt
TRBJ1-4	-	TRBV11-2	-	CASSQRAQGLLDEKLFF	TGTGCCAGCAGCCAACGGGCCCAGGGGCTATTAGATGAAAAACTGTTTTTT
TRBJ1-1	-	TRBV9	few	CASSVGVGTEAFF	TGTGCCAGCAGCGTAGGAGTTGGGACTGAAGCTTTCTTT
TRBJ2-5	-	TRBV4-1	once	CASSQGTVPGAQETQYF	TGCGCCAGCAGCCAAGGGACAGTCCCAGGAGCCCAAGAGACCCAGTACTTC
TRBJ1-1	-	TRBV19	few	CASSITGGNTEAFF	TGTGCCAGTAGTATAACTGGGGGGAACACTGAAGCTTTCTTT
TRBJ2-7	-	TRBV27	-	CASSLMTAGEQYF	TGTGCCAGCAGTTTAATGACAGCCGGCGAGCAGTACTTC
TRBJ2-3	-	TRBV7-9	-	CASSLVADPTDTQYF	TGTGCCAGCAGCTTAGTGGCAGACCCGACAGATACGCAGTATTTT
TRBJ1-5	-	TRBV5-2	-	CASSQDVDTFNQPQHF	TGCGCCAGCAGCCAAGACGTCGACACCTTTAATCAGCCCCAGCATTTT
TRBJ2-7	TRBD1	TRBV4-1	-	CASSWEQGRWDEQYF	TGCGCCAGCAGCTGGGAACAGGGGAGATGGGACGAGCAGTACTTC
TRBJ1-5	TRBD1	TRBV6-1	-	CASTEPGGTGVFRSNQPQHF	TGTGCCAGCACTGAACCAGGCGGGACAGGGGTTTTTCGCAGCAATCAGCCCCAGCATTTT
TRBJ2-7	-	TRBV5-1	-	CASRATGSYEQYF	TGCGCCAGCAGGGCCACAGGGAGTTACGAGCAGTACTTC
TRBJ1-2	-	TRBV13	-	CASSLAMNRIEELSGYTF	TGTGCCAGCAGCTTAGCCATGAACAGAATAGAAGAATTAAGTGGCTACACCTTC
TRBJ2-4	TRBD1	TRBV27	-	CASSPEDRAKNIQYF	TGTGCCAGCAGTCCAGAGGACAGGGCCAAAAACATTCAGTACTTC
TRBJ1-1	-	TRBV13	-	CASSTTTNRDTEAFF	TGTGCCAGCAGCACGACAACGAACAGGGACACTGAAGCTTTCTTT
TRBJ2-1	-	TRBV19	-	CASSIGGSVEQFF	TGTGCCAGTAGTATAGGCGGTAGTGTTGAGCAGTTCTTC
TRBJ2-3	TRBD2	TRBV23-1	-	CASSRLRTSGGDTQYF	TGCGCCAGCAGTCGACTTAGGACTAGCGGGGGAGATACGCAGTATTTT
TRBJ2-5	-	TRBV7-9	-	CASGDGGGETQYF	TGTGCCAGCGGGGACGGAGGGGGAGAGACCCAGTACTTC
TRBJ1-5	-	TRBV19	-	CASRVGNQPQHF	TGTGCCAGTAGAGTCGGCAATCAGCCCCAGCATTTT
TRBJ1-1	-	TRBV7-3	-	CASSLMQGFTEAFF	TGTGCCAGCAGCTTAATGCAGGGATTCACTGAAGCTTTCTTT
TRBJ2-1	-	TRBV9	-	CASSVAVEQFF	TGTGCCAGCAGCGTAGCGGTTGAGCAGTTCTTC
TRBJ2-6	TRBD2	TRBV4-1	-	CASSQVPAGTTGANVLTF	TGCGCCAGCAGCCAAGTACCCGCCGGGACTACTGGGGCCAACGTCCTGACTTTC
TRBJ2-2	-	TRBV6-4	few	CASGAGSGELFF	TGTGCCAGCGGGGCAGGGAGCGGGGAGCTGTTTTTT
TRBJ2-7	TRBD2	TRBV7-9	-	CASSLGTSGKHSYEQYF	TGTGCCAGCAGCTTAGGAACTAGCGGAAAACACTCCTACGAGCAGTACTTC
TRBJ2-2	-	TRBV6-5	-	CASTPDGELFF	TGTGCCAGCACCCCGGACGGGGAGCTGTTTTTT
TRBJ1-5	-	TRBV30	-	CAWSSYSNQPQHF	TGTGCCTGGAGTTCTTATAGCAATCAGCCCCAGCATTTT
TRBJ2-1	TRBD1	TRBV18	-	CASSPPGRGRGNEQFF	TGTGCCAGCTCACCACCGGGCAGGGGGCGAGGAAACGAGCAGTTCTTC
TRBJ2-3	-	TRBV28	-	CASSLRNDIIVGTDTQYF	TGTGCCAGCAGTTTACGGAATGACATTATCGTGGGCACAGATACGCAGTATTTT